Listed here is a single TCR beta chain. This specimen comes from a study of naive and memory T cell subsets. Germline V gives CDR1 SGHRS, CDR2 YFSETQ. With 2 bases removed from V and 5 bases from J, the gap between germline ends came to 13 bases. This CDR3 is 14 amino acids long. The SP2 primer and nested alpha and beta constant region primers amplified ligated cDNA in four rounds. MiXCR was run by TCRdb on the 5' RACE reads, yielding one entry per CDR3 protein. The table shows more than 50,000 distinct CDR3 sequences, with about 7.2% occurring only once. A UMI-containing oligonucleotide was joined by 3' ligation to the TCR cDNA template. Input was roughly 1 to 1,100 ng of DNase-treated total RNA without cell sorting.

V is TRBV5-1 and J is TRBJ1-1; D not certain. This TCR came from a male donor in good health. CDR3: CASSFSQTRTEAFF. In DNA, the CDR3 is TGCGCCAGCAGCTTCTCGCAAACGCGAACTGAAGCTTTCTTT.